This entry features one TCR beta chain sequence. Authors' methods: Estimation of nucleated cell counts relied on the amplification of reference gene primers. Some clones are missing from TCRdb's copy, which holds only in-frame ones; the method was immunoSEQ multiplex PCR. V and J calls and clone size are as listed in that table; D and trimming were resolved from the DNA. In the table there are about 200,000 clones, around 92% of which are singletons. The sample is drawn from a study of blood T cell repertoires in COVID-19. Looked up from germline, CDR1 is GTSNPN and CDR2 is SVGIG (reference sequence). The CDR3 is made up of 13 amino acids. V lost 5 bases, J lost 3 bases, and 4 bases stayed unmatched.

The rearrangement joins TRBV30 to TRBJ1-1; TRBD1 aligns across 9 bases. The source material was PBMCs or T cells enriched from blood (not recorded which). The source is a woman aged 18 to 35 who had recovered from COVID-19. DNA of the CDR3: TGTGCCTGGTCCCGGGACAGGGACACTGAAGCTTTCTTT. It specifies CAWSRDRDTEAFF.